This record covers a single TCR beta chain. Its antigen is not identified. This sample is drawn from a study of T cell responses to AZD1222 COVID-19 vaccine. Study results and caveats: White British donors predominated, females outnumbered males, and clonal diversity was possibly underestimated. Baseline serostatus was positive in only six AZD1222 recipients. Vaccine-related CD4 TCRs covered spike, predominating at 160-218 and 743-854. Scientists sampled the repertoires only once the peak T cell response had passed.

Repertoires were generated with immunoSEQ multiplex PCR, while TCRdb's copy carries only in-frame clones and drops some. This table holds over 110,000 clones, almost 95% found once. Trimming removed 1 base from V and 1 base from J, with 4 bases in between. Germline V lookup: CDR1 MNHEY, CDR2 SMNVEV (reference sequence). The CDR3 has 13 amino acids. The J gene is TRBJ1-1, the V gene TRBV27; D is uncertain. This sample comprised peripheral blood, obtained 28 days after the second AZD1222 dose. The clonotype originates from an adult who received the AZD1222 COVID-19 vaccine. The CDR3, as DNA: TGTGCCAGCAGTTTATACGCGAACACTGAAGCTTTCTTT. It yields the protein CASSLYANTEAFF.